This passage covers 8 T cell receptor beta chains from one sample sequenced in a study of blood T cells in healthy people across ages. Through a sample-barcoded 5' primer and a J-beta primer mix, a second PCR was run for about 6 to 11 cycles. TCRdb used MiXCR to reprocess the 5' RACE reads, holding one entry per CDR3 protein. The sample records approximately 2,000,000 distinct CDR3 sequences, about two fifths being singletons. Sequenced input: blood. The receptors come from a human donor in good health.

The V and J genes are TRBV10-3 and TRBJ2-5; D gene ambiguous. V dropped 4 bases and J dropped 5 bases, with 17 bases sitting between them. This CDR3 comprises 15 residues. CDR1 and CDR2 (germline): ENHRY, SYGVKD. In DNA form, the CDR3 reads TGTGCCATCAGTGTAGTTCCGGCAGGTCGGGAGACCCAGTACTTC. It encodes CAISVVPAGRETQYF.

The V gene is TRBV6-2 or TRBV6-3, the J gene TRBJ2-1, with 7 bases matching TRBD1. Germline loops: CDR1 MNHEY, CDR2 SVGEGT. The CDR3 totals 14 residues. Germline trimming cut 7 bases from V and 5 bases from J; bases unmatched to any gene: 8. This CDR3 is CASNRGPSNNEQFF. DNA for the CDR3: TGTGCCAGCAACAGGGGTCCAAGTAACAATGAGCAGTTCTTC.

This clonotype was seen only a few times. The gene calls are TRBV6-2 or TRBV6-3 and TRBJ2-3; 7 bases agree with TRBD2. V lost 4 bases, J lost 0 bases, and 4 bases stayed unmatched. The germline CDR1 and CDR2 sequences are MNHEY and SVGEGT. The CDR3 covers 15 residues. In DNA form, the CDR3 reads TGTGCCAGCAGTTTCCGAGCGGGGAGCACAGATACGCAGTATTTT. The encoded protein is CASSFRAGSTDTQYF.

This rearrangement joins TRBV20-1 to TRBJ2-1, with D uncertain. This CDR3 has 13 residues. CDR1 is DFQATT, CDR2 SNEGSKA, per germline (reference sequence). Trimming took off 5 bases at V and 4 bases at J, with 12 bases between the two ends. The CDR3 bases are TGCAGTGCTGCCCTGATCGGGTACAATGAGCAGTTCTTC. This sequence encodes CSAALIGYNEQFF.

The V gene is TRBV29-1, the J gene TRBJ1-4; no definite D call. The CDR3 spans 12 residues. Trimming left V 7 bases short and J 3 bases short, with 9 bases between. The germline CDR1 and CDR2 sequences are SQVTM and ANQGSEA. The CDR3 loop is CSGREPNEKLFF. The CDR3 coding sequence is TGCAGCGGTAGGGAGCCTAATGAAAAACTGTTTTTT.

This clonotype was detected a few times. The chain recombines TRBV6-6 with TRBJ2-1, with TRBD2 matching 7 bases. CDR1 is MNHNY, CDR2 SVGAGI, per germline (reference sequence). The CDR3 loop spans 12 amino acids. Unmatched junction bases numbered 4, after V lost 7 bases and J lost 7 bases. CDR3 sequence (DNA): TGTGCCAGCACCGAACTAGCGAATGAGCAGTTCTTC. As protein: CASTELANEQFF.

V is TRBV2 and J is TRBJ2-7; 8 nucleotides agree with TRBD2. The V gene's germline CDR1 is SNHLY and CDR2 FYNNEI. V shed 6 bases and J 2 bases; nucleotides not matched to a gene: 6. The CDR3 runs to 14 residues. CDR3 sequence: CASSELAVTYEQYF. The CDR3 DNA reads as TGTGCCAGCAGCGAACTAGCGGTTACCTACGAGCAGTACTTC.

This clonotype was observed a few times. This chain connects TRBV7-8 to TRBJ2-1; a weak D match, TRBD2 (5 bases). The V gene lost 5 bases and the J gene lost 1 base, with 15 bases spanning the gap. Germline CDR1 is SGHVS and CDR2 is FQNEAQ. The CDR3 length is 16 residues. CDR3 coding DNA: TGTGCCAGCAGCCTACATGGGAGTGGTTCCTACAATGAGCAGTTCTTC. The encoded protein is CASSLHGSGSYNEQFF.